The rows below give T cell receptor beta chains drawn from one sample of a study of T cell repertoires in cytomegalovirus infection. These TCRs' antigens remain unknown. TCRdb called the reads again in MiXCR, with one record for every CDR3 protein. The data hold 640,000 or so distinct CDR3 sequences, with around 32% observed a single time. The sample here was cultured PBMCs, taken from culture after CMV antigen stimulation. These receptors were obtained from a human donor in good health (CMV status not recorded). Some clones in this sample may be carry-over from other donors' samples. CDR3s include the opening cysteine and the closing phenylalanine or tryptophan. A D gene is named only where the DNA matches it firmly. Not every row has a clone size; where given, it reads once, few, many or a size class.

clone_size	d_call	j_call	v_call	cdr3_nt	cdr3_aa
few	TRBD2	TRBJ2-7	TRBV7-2	TGTGCCAGCGGGTCGGGGGGGCTCTCCTACGAGCAGTACTTC	CASGSGGLSYEQYF
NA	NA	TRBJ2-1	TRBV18	TGTGCCAGCTCCCCCCAGGGGCACTACAATGAGCAGTTCTTC	CASSPQGHYNEQFF
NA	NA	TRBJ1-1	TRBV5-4	TGTGCCAGCAGCGGTCTAGAGACCATGAACACTGAAGCTTTCTTT	CASSGLETMNTEAFF
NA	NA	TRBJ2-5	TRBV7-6	TGTGCCAGCAGCTCCCCCTCTAGATCCGAAGAGACCCAGTACTTC	CASSSPSRSEETQYF
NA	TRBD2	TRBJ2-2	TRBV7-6	TGTGCCAGCAGCCGACTAGCGGGAGACACCGGGGAGCTGTTTTTT	CASSRLAGDTGELFF
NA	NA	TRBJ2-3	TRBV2	TGTGCCAGCAGCCTGGGGGGCCGGGCGCAGTATTTT	CASSLGGRAQYF
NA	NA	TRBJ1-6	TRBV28	TGTGCCAGTTGTAGGGGGAATTCACCCCTCCACTTT	CASCRGNSPLHF
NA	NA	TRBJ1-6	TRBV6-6	TGTGCCAGCATTTCCGGGGGCGCCTCACCCCTCCACTTT	CASISGGASPLHF
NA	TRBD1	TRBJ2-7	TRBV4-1	TGCGCCAGCAGCCAAGTCCCGGGACAGATCTACGAGCAGTACTTC	CASSQVPGQIYEQYF
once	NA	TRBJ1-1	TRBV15	TGTGCCACCAGCAGAGGTGGGCAGGGAAGGAGCACTGAAGCTTTCTTT	CATSRGGQGRSTEAFF
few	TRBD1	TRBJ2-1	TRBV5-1	TGCGCCAGCAGCACACAGGGGGATACCTACAATGAGCAGTTCTTC	CASSTQGDTYNEQFF
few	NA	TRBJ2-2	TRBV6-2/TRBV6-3	TGTGCCAGCAGCCGCAGAACCGGGGAGCTGTTTTTT	CASSRRTGELFF
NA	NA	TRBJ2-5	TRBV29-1	TGCAGCGTTGAAGTTCACAAGGGAAGAGAGACCCAGTACTTC	CSVEVHKGRETQYF
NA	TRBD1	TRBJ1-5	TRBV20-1	TGCAGTGCTATGACAGGGAGGGATCAGCCCCAGCATTTT	CSAMTGRDQPQHF
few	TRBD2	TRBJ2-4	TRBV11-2	TGTGCCAGCAGCCCCCGTAGCGGGATACTAGCCAAAAACATTCAGTACTTC	CASSPRSGILAKNIQYF
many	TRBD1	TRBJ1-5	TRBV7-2	TGTGCCAGCAGCGCAAGGACAGGTCGGAGTCAGCCCCAGCATTTT	CASSARTGRSQPQHF
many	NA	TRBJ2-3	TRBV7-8	TGTGCCAGCAGCCCCCCTCTAGGGAATACGCAGTATTTT	CASSPPLGNTQYF
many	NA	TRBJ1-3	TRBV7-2	TGTGCCAGCAGCTCGGGTTGGGTCGGTGGAAACACCATATATTTT	CASSSGWVGGNTIYF
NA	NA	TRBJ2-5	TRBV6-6	TGTGCCAGCAGTTACTTCTCTGCAACGGTGGAGACCCAGTACTTC	CASSYFSATVETQYF
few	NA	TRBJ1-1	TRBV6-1	TGTGCCAGCAGTGAGCAGGCGCCCCCGGTGGACACTGAAGCTTTCTTT	CASSEQAPPVDTEAFF
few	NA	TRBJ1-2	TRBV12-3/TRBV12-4	TGTGCCAGCAGTTTGAGGGGTAGTGATGGCTACACCTTC	CASSLRGSDGYTF
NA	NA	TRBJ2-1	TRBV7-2	TGTGCCAGCAGCTACCAGGGACTTGCGAACAATGAGCAGTTCTTC	CASSYQGLANNEQFF
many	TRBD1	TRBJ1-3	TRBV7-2	TGTGCCAGCAGCTTGAGACAGGGCCAGTCTGGAAACACCATATATTTT	CASSLRQGQSGNTIYF
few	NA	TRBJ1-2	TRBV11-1	TGTGCCAGCAGTCAACAACAGGGAAATGGCTACACCTTC	CASSQQQGNGYTF
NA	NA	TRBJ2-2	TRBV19	TGTGCCAGTAGTATAGTGCAGCGGCAGACCGAAGGGCAAACCGGGGAGCTGTTTTTT	CASSIVQRQTEGQTGELFF
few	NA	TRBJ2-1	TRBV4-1	TGCGCCAGCAGCCTAACCCAAGGGGGTGAGCAGTTCTTC	CASSLTQGGEQFF
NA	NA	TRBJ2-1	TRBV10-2	TGCGCCAGCAGTGAGTCGGGCTACCCCGTGGTTGAGCAGTTCTTC	CASSESGYPVVEQFF
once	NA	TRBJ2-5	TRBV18	TGTGCCAGCTCAATTGAACTAGCAGAGACCCAGTACTTC	CASSIELAETQYF
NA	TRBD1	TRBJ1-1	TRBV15	TGTGCCACCAGCAGAGGAGGGATGGGCAGGGGGACCACTGAAGCTTTCTTT	CATSRGGMGRGTTEAFF
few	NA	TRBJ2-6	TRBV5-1	TGCGCCAGCAGCTTGGCTAATGTGGCGGGACCGTACTCTGGGGCCAACGTCCTGACTTTC	CASSLANVAGPYSGANVLTF
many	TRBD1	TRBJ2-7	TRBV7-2	TGTGCCAGCAGCTTAAGATCAGGACAGGACTACGAGCAGTACTTC	CASSLRSGQDYEQYF
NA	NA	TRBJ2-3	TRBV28	TGTGCCAGCAGTTTATTACAGGTGCGCACGCAGTATTTT	CASSLLQVRTQYF
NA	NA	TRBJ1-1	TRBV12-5	TGTGCTAGTGGGGCGAGGGGGGCGATCGGTGAAGCTTTCTTT	CASGARGAIGEAFF
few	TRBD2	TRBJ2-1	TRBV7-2	TGTGCCAGCAGCTCCTTGGCGGGAGGATTTGACAGCGAGCAGTTCTTC	CASSSLAGGFDSEQFF
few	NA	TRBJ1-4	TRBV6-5	TGTGCCAGCAGAAGGACACAGGGTTTAACCCTTGCAACTAATGAAAAACTGTTTTTT	CASRRTQGLTLATNEKLFF
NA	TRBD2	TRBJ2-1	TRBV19	TGTGCCAGTAGTATTCTAGCGGGGGGGAGTAATGAGCAGTTCTTC	CASSILAGGSNEQFF
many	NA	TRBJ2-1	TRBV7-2	TGTGCCAGCAGCTTAGGGGGGTCAAGGGCGTTCTTC	CASSLGGSRAFF
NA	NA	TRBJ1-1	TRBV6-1	TGTGCCAGCAAAGGCGAGGCTTACACTGAAGCTTTCTTT	CASKGEAYTEAFF
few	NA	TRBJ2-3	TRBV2	TGTGCCAGCAGTGAACTAGGTGCAGATACGCAGTATTTT	CASSELGADTQYF
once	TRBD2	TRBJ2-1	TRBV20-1	TGCAGTGCCCGGGCCCCAAGCGGGGGGCTGTATGAGCAGTTCTTC	CSARAPSGGLYEQFF
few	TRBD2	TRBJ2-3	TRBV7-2	TGTGCCAGCAGCTGGGGGAGGGCCACAGATACGCAGTATTTT	CASSWGRATDTQYF
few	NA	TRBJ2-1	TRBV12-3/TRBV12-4	TGTGCCAGCAGTTTAGGGCTAGATCGTGAGCAGTTCTTC	CASSLGLDREQFF